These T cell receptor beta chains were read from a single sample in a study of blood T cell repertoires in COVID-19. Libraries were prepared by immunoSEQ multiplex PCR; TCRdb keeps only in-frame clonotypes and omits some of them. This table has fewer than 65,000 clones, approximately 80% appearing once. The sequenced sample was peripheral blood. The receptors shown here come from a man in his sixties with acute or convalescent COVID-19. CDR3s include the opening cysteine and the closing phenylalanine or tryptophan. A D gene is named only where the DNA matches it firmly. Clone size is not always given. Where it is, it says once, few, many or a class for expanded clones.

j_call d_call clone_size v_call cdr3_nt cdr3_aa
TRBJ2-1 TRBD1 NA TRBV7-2 TGTGCCAGCAGCTCCTCGACAGGGCTCTACAATGAGCAGTTCTTC CASSSSTGLYNEQFF
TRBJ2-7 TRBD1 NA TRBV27 TGTGCCAGCAGAGAACCCGGGACAGGAGGCTACGAGCAGTACTTC CASREPGTGGYEQYF
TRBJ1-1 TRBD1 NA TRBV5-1 TGCGCCAGCAGGACGATCGGACAGGACACTGAAGCTTTCTTT CASRTIGQDTEAFF
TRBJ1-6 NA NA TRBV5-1 TGCGCCAGCAGCTTGGACAGGGTTGGGGATTCACCCCTCCACTTT CASSLDRVGDSPLHF
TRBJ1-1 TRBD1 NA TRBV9 TGTGCCAGCAGCGTCCTAGGACAGGGTCGAAGTTATGCTTTCTTT CASSVLGQGRSYAFF
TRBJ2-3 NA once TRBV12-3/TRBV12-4 TGTGCCAGCAGTTTCCAGGGGGATACGCAGTATTTT CASSFQGDTQYF
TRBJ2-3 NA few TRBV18 TGTGCCAGCTCACCGCCGGGGGACACAGATACGCAGTATTTT CASSPPGDTDTQYF
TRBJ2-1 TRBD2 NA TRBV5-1 TGCGCCAGCAGCTTGGGGACTAGCTCCCGGAATGAGCAGTTCTTC CASSLGTSSRNEQFF
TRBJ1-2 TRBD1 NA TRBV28 TGTGCCAGCTCCAAAACAGGGGGCTATGGCTACACCTTC CASSKTGGYGYTF
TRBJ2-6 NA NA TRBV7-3 TGTGCCAGCAGCTCCGGAGGGGCTGGGGCCAACGTCCTGACTTTC CASSSGGAGANVLTF
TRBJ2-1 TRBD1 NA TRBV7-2 TGTGCCAGCAGCTCGACAGGGGCCTCCTACAATGAGCAGTTCTTC CASSSTGASYNEQFF
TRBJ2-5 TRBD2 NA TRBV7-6 TGTGCCAGCAGCCAGGGGTTAGCGGGGGGTCAAGAGACCCAGTACTTC CASSQGLAGGQETQYF
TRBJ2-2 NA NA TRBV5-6 TGTGCCAGCAGCTTGGAAGCTTTCCTGGGAGACGGGGAGCTGTTTTTT CASSLEAFLGDGELFF
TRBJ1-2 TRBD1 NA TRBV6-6 TGTGCCAGCAGATTTACGGGCTATAGACACCGGGACAGAGGATACTTC CASRFTGYRHRDRGYF
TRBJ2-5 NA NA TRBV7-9 TGTGCCAGCAGCCTAATGGGGGGGCTCTTGAAAGAGACCCAGTACTTC CASSLMGGLLKETQYF
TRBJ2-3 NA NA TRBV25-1 TGTGCCAGCAGTGTCAGGGCGGCAGATACGCAGTATTTT CASSVRAADTQYF
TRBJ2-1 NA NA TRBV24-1 TGTGCCACCAGTGACTCTAGCGTTAGCTCCTACAATGAGCAGTTCTTC CATSDSSVSSYNEQFF
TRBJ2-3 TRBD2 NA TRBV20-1 TGCAGTGCTAGTAAGACTAGCGGGGGGCCAGATACGCAGTATTTT CSASKTSGGPDTQYF
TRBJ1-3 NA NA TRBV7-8 TGTGCCAGCAGCTTGGGGAGGCTTCCTGGAAACACCATATATTTT CASSLGRLPGNTIYF
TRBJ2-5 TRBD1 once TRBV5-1 TGCGCCAGCAGCTACGGGACAGCGGCTACCGAAGAGACCCAGTACTTC CASSYGTAATEETQYF
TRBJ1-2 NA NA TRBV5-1 TGCGCCAGCAGCTTGGAAGGGGCAGGGGATGGCTACACCTTC CASSLEGAGDGYTF
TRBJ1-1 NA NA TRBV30 TGTGCCTGGAGCGAGGGAGGGGACACTGAAGCTTTCTTT CAWSEGGDTEAFF
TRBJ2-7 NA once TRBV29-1 TGCAGCGTTGAAACATGGGCCGAGCAGTACTTC CSVETWAEQYF
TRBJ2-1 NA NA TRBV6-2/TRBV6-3 TGTGCCAGCAGTTACTCGCGGGGGCAAACCTACAATGAGCAGTTCTTC CASSYSRGQTYNEQFF
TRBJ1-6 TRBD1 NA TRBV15 TGTGCCACCAGCAGACAAGGGACAGCTTCACCCCTCCACTTT CATSRQGTASPLHF
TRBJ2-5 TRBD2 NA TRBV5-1 TGCGCCAGCAGCTTGACAAGCGGGGGGGCCAGTGGGGAGACCCAGTACTTC CASSLTSGGASGETQYF
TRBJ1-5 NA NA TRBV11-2 TGTGCCAGCAGCTCGGACAGAGATCAGCCCCAGCATTTT CASSSDRDQPQHF
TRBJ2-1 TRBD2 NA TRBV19 TGTGCCAGTGCACTTGGACTAGCGGGGAATGAGCAGTTCTTC CASALGLAGNEQFF
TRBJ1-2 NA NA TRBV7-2 TGTGCCAGCAGCTTAAGAGGCGGGTCAGCTAACTATGGCTACACCTTC CASSLRGGSANYGYTF
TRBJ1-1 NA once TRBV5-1 TGCGCCAGCAGCTCCTCGGTACAGCTGAACACTGAAGCTTTCTTT CASSSSVQLNTEAFF
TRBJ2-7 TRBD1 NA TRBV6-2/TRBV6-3 TGTGCCAGCAGTTATGTTTCAGGGGGCCAGTCGGAGTACTTC CASSYVSGGQSEYF
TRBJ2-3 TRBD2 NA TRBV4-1 TGCGCCAGCAGCCAAGTCGTAGCGGGACCACGGCGATCAGATACGCAGTATTTT CASSQVVAGPRRSDTQYF
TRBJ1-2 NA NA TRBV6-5 TGTGCCAGCTGCTTAAACAGGGACGGTTGGGGCTACACCTTC CASCLNRDGWGYTF
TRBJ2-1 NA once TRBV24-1 TGTGCCACCAGAGGCAGGGGCTATGAGCAGTTCTTC CATRGRGYEQFF
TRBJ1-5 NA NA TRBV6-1 TGTGCCAGCAGTGATCCCGCCTCAAGTCGAGATAGCAATCAGCCCCAGCATTTT CASSDPASSRDSNQPQHF
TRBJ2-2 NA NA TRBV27 TGTGCCAGCAGTTTATCGATTCAACAGGGTGGGCTGTTTTTT CASSLSIQQGGLFF
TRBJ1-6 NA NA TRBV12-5 TGTGCTAGTGGTTTGCTAGGACAGTCTAATTCACCCCTCCACTTT CASGLLGQSNSPLHF
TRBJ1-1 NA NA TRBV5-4 TGTGCCAGCAGCTGGGAGGGGTCCGAGAGAACTGAAGCTTTCTTT CASSWEGSERTEAFF
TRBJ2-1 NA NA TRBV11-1 TGTGCCAGCGAGGGCCCCCTCTCCTACAATGAGCAGTTCTTC CASEGPLSYNEQFF
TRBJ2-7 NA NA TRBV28 TGTGCCAGCAGTTCGGAGGAAGACGGTTCGTACGACGAGCAGTACTTC CASSSEEDGSYDEQYF